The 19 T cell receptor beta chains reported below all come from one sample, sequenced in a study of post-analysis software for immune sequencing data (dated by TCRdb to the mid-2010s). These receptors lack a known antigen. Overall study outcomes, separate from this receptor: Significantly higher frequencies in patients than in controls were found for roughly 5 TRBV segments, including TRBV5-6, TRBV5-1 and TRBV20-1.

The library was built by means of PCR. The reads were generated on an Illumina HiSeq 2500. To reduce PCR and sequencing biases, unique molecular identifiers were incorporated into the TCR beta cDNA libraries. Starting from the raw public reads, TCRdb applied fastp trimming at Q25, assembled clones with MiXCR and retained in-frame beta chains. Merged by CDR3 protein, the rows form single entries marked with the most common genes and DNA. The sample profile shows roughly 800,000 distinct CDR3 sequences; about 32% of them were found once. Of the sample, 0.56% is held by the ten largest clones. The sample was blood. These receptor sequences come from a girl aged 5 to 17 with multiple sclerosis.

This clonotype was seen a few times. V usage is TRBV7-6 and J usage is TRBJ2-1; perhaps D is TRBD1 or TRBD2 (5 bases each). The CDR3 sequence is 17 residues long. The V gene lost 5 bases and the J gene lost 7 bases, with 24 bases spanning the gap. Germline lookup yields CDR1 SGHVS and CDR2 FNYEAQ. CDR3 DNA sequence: TGTGCCAGCAGCCCTTACACCATCCGGGGCCTTCGGAATGAGCAGTTCTTC. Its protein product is CASSPYTIRGLRNEQFF.

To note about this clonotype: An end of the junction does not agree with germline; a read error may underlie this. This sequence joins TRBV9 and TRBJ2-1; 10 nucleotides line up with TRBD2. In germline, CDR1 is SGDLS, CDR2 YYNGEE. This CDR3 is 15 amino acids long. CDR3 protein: CASSGGLAVYNEQFF. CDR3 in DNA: TGCGCCAGCAGCGGTGGACTAGCGGTCTACAATGAGCAGTTCTTC.

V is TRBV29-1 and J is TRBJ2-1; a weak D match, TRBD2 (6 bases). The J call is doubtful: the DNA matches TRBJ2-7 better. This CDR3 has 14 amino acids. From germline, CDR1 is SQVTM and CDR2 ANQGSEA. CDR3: CSVTKGLSYNEQYF. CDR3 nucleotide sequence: TGCAGCGTCACAAAGGGACTCTCCTACAATGAGCAGTACTTC.

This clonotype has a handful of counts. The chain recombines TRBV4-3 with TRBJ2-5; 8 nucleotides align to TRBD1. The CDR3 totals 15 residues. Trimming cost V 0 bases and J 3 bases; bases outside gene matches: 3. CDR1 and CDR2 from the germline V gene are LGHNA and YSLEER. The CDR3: CASSQDQGAEETQYF. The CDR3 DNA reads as TGCGCCAGCAGCCAAGATCAGGGGGCGGAAGAGACCCAGTACTTC.

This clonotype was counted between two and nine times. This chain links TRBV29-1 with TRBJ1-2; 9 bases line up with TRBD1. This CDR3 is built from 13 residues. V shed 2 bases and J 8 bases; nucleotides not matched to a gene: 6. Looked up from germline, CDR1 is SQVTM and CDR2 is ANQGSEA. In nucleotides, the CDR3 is TGCAGCGTTGAAAACCTTGGGACAGGGGGCTACACCTTC. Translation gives CSVENLGTGGYTF.

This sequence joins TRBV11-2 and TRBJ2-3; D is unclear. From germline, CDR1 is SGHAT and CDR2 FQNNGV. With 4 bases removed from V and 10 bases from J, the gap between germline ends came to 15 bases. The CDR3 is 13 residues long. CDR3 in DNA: TGTGCCAGCAGCTCATTCGACGGTGACCCGCAGTATTTT. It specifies CASSSFDGDPQYF.

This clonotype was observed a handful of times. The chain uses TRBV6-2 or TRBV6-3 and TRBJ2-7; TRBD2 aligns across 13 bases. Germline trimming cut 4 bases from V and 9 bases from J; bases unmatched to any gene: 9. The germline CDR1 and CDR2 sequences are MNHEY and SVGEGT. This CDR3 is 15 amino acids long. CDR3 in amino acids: CASSSPGLAGSAQYF. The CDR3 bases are TGTGCCAGCAGTTCGCCGGGACTAGCGGGAAGTGCGCAGTACTTC.

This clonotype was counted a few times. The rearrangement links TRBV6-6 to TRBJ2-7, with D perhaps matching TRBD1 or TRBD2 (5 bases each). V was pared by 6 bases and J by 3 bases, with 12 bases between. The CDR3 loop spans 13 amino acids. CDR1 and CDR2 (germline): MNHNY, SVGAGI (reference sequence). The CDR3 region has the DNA TGTGCCAGCAGGCAGGGAGAGAACTACGAGCAGTACTTC. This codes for CASRQGENYEQYF.

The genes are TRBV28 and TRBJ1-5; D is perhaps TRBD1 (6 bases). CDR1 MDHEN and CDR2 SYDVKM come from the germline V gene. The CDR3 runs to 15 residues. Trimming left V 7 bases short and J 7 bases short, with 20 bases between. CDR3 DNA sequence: TGTGCCAGCAATCGGGGGGGCCCCCCCGGGCAGCCCCAGCATTTT. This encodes CASNRGGPPGQPQHF.

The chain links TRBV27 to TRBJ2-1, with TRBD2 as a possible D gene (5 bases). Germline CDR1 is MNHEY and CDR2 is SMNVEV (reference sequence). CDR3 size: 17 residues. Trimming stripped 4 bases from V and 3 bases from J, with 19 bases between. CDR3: CASSSPPGRAGYNEQFF. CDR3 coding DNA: TGTGCCAGCAGTTCACCCCCGGGTCGGGCGGGCTACAATGAGCAGTTCTTC.

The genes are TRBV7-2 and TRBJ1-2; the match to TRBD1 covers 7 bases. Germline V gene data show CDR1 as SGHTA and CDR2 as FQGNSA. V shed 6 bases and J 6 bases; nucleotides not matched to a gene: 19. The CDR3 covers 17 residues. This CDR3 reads CASSLPTSATGLHGYTF. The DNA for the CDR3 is TGTGCCAGCAGTTTACCAACCTCCGCGACAGGGCTCCATGGCTACACCTTC.

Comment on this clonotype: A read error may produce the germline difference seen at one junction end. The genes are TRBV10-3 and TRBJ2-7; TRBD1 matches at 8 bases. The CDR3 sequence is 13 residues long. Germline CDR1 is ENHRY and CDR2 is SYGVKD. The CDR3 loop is CATSVGQGDEQYF. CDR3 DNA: TGTGCCACCAGTGTCGGACAGGGTGACGAGCAGTACTTC.

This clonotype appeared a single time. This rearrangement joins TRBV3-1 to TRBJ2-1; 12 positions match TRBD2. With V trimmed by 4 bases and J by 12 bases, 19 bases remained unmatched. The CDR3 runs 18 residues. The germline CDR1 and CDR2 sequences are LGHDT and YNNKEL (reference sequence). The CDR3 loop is CASSLIGLAGGQGPGQFF. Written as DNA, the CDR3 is TGTGCCAGCAGCCTAATAGGCCTAGCGGGAGGGCAGGGGCCGGGGCAGTTCTTC.

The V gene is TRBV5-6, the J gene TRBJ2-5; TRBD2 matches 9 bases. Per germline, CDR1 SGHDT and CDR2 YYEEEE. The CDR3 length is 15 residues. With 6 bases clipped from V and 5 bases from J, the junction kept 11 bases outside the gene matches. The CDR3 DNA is TGTGCCAGCACCGTTAGCGGGAGTAGTACGGAGACCCAGTACTTC. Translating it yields CASTVSGSSTETQYF.

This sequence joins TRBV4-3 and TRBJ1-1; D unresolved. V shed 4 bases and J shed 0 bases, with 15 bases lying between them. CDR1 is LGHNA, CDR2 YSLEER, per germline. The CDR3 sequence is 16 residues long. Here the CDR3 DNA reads TGCGCCAGCAGCCCGGACCGAAGAGGGATGAACACTGAAGCTTTCTTT. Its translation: CASSPDRRGMNTEAFF.

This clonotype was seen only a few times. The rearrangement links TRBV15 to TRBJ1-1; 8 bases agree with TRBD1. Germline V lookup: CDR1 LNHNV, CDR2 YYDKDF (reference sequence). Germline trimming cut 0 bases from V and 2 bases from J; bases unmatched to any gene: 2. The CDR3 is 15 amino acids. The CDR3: CATSREDRENTEAFF. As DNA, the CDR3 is TGTGCCACCAGCAGAGAGGACAGGGAAAACACTGAAGCTTTCTTT.

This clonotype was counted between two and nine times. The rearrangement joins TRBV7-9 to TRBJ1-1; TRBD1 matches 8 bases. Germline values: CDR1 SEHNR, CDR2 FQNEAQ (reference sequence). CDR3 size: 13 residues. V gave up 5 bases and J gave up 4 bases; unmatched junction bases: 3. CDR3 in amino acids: CASSGDRITEAFF. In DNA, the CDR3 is TGTGCCAGCAGCGGGGACAGGATCACTGAAGCTTTCTTT.

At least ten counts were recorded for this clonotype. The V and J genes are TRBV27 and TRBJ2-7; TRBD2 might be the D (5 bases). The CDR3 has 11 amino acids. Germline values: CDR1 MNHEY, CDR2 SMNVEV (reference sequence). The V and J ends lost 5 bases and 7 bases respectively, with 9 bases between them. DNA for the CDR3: TGTGCCAGCAGTCCAGGACTGGAGCAGTACTTC. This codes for CASSPGLEQYF.

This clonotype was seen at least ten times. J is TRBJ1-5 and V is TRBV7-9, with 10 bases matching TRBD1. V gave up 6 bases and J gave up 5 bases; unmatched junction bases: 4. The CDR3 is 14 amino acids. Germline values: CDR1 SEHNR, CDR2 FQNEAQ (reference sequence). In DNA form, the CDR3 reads TGTGCCAGCAGTCCAGGGACAGGGGATCAGCCCCAGCATTTT. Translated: CASSPGTGDQPQHF.